The TCR beta chain described here comes from a study of shared clonotypes between healthy human individuals. The study, taken as a whole, reports: Rarefaction exposed incomplete sorted-subset sequencing despite large depth.

Germline CDR1 LNHDA, CDR2 SQIVND (reference sequence). This CDR3 has 14 amino acids. V lost 4 bases to trimming and J lost 6 bases; unmatched junction nucleotides: 6. The count of this clone is one. The antigen is undetermined. Assay: immunoSEQ multiplex PCR; the TCRdb copy retains only in-frame clones and omits some. The sample lists 2 million to 3 million clones; approximately 93% were seen once. The rearrangement links TRBV19 to TRBJ2-1, with 7 bases fitting TRBD2. The sequenced sample was naive CD4+ T cells from PBMCs. The subset here: CD45RA+ positively selected. The receptor comes from a man in his late teens or twenties in good health. Some clones in this sample may be carry-over from other donors' samples. For the CDR3, the DNA is TGTGCCAGTAGTAACCGGGGGGTTCGCAATGAGCAGTTCTTC. This codes for CASSNRGVRNEQFF.